Shown below are 28 T cell receptor beta chains from a single sample sequenced in a study of blood T cells in healthy people across ages. Primers used in a second PCR of about 6 to 11 cycles were a sample-barcoded 5' primer and a J-beta primer mix. TCRdb re-analysed the 5' RACE reads in MiXCR, keeping a single row per CDR3 protein. Altogether about 650,000 distinct CDR3 sequences are present, under 65% being singletons, with the ten largest covering approximately 13%. Sequenced sample: blood. The receptors originated from a woman aged 80 or over in good health.

This sequence joins TRBV5-1 and TRBJ2-7, with TRBD2 matching over 7 bases. The germline V gene has CDR1 SGHRS and CDR2 YFSETQ. The length of the CDR3 is 15 residues. V trimming: 2 bases; J trimming: 5 bases; junction bases outside the gene matches: 10. The CDR3 sequence is CASSFTAGVVDEQYF. For the CDR3, the DNA is TGCGCCAGCAGCTTCACTGCGGGAGTTGTCGACGAGCAGTACTTC.

This clonotype was seen ten or more times. This CDR3 reads CASSLSPGGTDTQYF. The CDR3 region has the DNA TGTGCCAGCAGCCTCAGCCCGGGGGGCACAGATACGCAGTATTTT. V is TRBV12-3 or TRBV12-4 and J is TRBJ2-3, with D maybe TRBD2 (6 bases). V lost 6 bases and J lost 1, with 14 bases in between. CDR3 length: 15 residues.

This clonotype was counted at least ten times. The chain combines TRBV20-1 with TRBJ2-7; 10 bases are shared with TRBD1. This CDR3 region has 13 residues. CDR1 is DFQATT, CDR2 SNEGSKA, per germline (reference sequence). V lost 5 bases and J lost 3; bases outside the gene matches: 4. CDR3 sequence (DNA): TGCAGTGCTCAACGGGACAGGGGCTACGAGCAGTACTTC. This codes for CSAQRDRGYEQYF.

This chain uses TRBV4-1 with TRBJ2-7; no clear D gene. The J call may be faulty, since TRBJ2-4 better matches the DNA end. The germline CDR1 and CDR2 sequences are MGHRA and YSYEKL. The CDR3 totals 12 residues. The CDR3: CASSQDLDIQYF. The CDR3 DNA sequence: TGCGCCAGCAGCCAAGATCTGGACATTCAGTACTTC.

Only a few counts were recorded for this clonotype. J is TRBJ2-1 and V is TRBV25-1, with D perhaps matching TRBD2 (6 bases). Germline assignment: CDR1 MGHDK and CDR2 SYGVNS. The CDR3 has 13 amino acids. V was cut by 4 bases and J by 9 bases, with 13 bases left in between. CDR3 DNA: TGTGCCAGCAGTGGACTAGGGAGCAGTGAGCAGTTCTTC. Protein product: CASSGLGSSEQFF.

The count of this clonotype is one. Given a much more abundant clone one base away, this may be a read error. The chain recombines TRBV6-6 with TRBJ2-1, with 12 bases aligning to TRBD2. After removal of 8 bases from V and 9 bases from J, the junction contained 11 bases not matched to a gene. The length of the CDR3 is 15 residues. CDR1 is MNHNY, CDR2 SVGAGI, per germline (reference sequence). The CDR3 region has the DNA TGTGCCAGCCGCCTCCCGACTAGCGGGGGCACTGAGCAGTTCTTC. It encodes CASRLPTSGGTEQFF.

This clonotype has only a few counts. The chain employs TRBV28 and TRBJ1-5, with unresolved D. Trimming pared 6 bases from V and 7 bases from J, leaving 13 bases between. The germline V gene has CDR1 MDHEN and CDR2 SYDVKM. CDR3 length: 13 residues. DNA of the CDR3: TGTGCCAGCAGGAACTTAGTACTGCAGCCCCAGCATTTT. Translating gives CASRNLVLQPQHF.

The chain employs TRBV14 and TRBJ2-1, with D uncertain. The ends were cut back, 1 base at V and 5 bases at J, with 9 bases in the middle. The CDR3 totals 14 residues. Germline assignment: CDR1 SGHDN and CDR2 FVKESK. The CDR3 sequence is CASSQGFFHNEQFF. DNA for the CDR3: TGTGCCAGCAGCCAAGGTTTCTTCCACAATGAGCAGTTCTTC.

In its sample, this clonotype was seen many times. V is TRBV4-2 and J is TRBJ1-2, with a weak D call TRBD1 (6 bases). Germline lookup yields CDR1 LGHNA and CDR2 YNFKEQ. With 5 bases removed from V and 4 bases from J, the gap between germline ends came to 17 bases. This CDR3 spans 15 amino acids. The CDR3 is CASSSTGRGGYGYTF. CDR3 coding DNA: TGTGCCAGCAGCAGCACAGGGCGGGGTGGCTATGGCTACACCTTC.

About this clonotype itself: A much more abundant neighbour one base away suggests this may be a read error. This rearrangement joins TRBV20-1 to TRBJ2-1; D might be TRBD2 (6 bases). This CDR3 has 17 residues. The V end lost 4 bases, the J end lost 3 bases, and 22 bases lay between the germline ends. The V gene's germline CDR1 is DFQATT and CDR2 SNEGSKA (reference sequence). CDR3 sequence reads: CSATPNIAGTLYNEQFF. The CDR3 DNA reads as TGCAGTGCTACCCCGAATATTGCGGGAACTCTCTACAATGAGCAGTTCTTC.

This rearrangement joins TRBV20-1 to TRBJ1-5; D remains unclear. Germline CDR1 is DFQATT and CDR2 is SNEGSKA (reference sequence). With 0 bases removed from V and 4 bases from J, the gap between germline ends came to 13 bases. The CDR3 extends over 15 amino acids. The CDR3 DNA reads TGCAGTGCTAGAGATCGTAAGACCGCGAATCAGCCCCAGCATTTT. It yields the protein CSARDRKTANQPQHF.

The chain joins TRBV5-1 to TRBJ2-5, with 9 nucleotides matching TRBD1. Germline assignment: CDR1 SGHRS and CDR2 YFSETQ. The trim removed 0 bases at V and 11 bases at J, leaving 11 bases unmatched. The CDR3 is 15 amino acids. This CDR3 reads CASSLAQGAYNEQYF. In nucleotides, the CDR3 is TGCGCCAGCAGCTTGGCACAGGGGGCTTACAATGAGCAGTACTTC.

This clonotype was observed many times. This sequence joins TRBV29-1 and TRBJ2-5; tentatively, D is TRBD2 (6 bases). Between the trimmed V and J ends, which lost 4 bases and 5 bases, there was a span of 14 bases. Germline lookup yields CDR1 SQVTM and CDR2 ANQGSEA. CDR3 length: 13 residues. The CDR3 loop is CSVARGGTETQYF. CDR3 nucleotide sequence: TGCAGCGTTGCGAGAGGAGGGACCGAGACCCAGTACTTC.

Remarks on this clonotype: One junction end does not reproduce the germline sequence, and a read error may be involved. The J gene is TRBJ2-2, the V gene TRBV15; D is uncertain. Germline CDR1 and CDR2: LNHNV and YYDKDF (reference sequence). The CDR3 sequence is 14 residues long. In DNA form, the CDR3 reads TGTGCCGCCAGTCGGCAGACGAACACCAGGGAGCTGTTTTTT. Translated: CAASRQTNTRELFF.

The chain combines TRBV12-3 or TRBV12-4 with TRBJ2-1; 7 positions agree with TRBD1. J lost 5 bases, V lost 7 bases, and 8 bases had no gene match. The CDR3 spans 14 residues. CDR3: CASTTGAAHNEQFF. The CDR3 DNA reads TGTGCCAGCACAACAGGGGCGGCACACAATGAGCAGTTCTTC.

The chain joins TRBV12-3 or TRBV12-4 to TRBJ1-2; no definite D call. The ends were cut back, 8 bases at V and 5 bases at J, with 21 bases in the middle. The CDR3 consists of 15 residues. The DNA for the CDR3 is TGTGCCAGCGTTGACGGCTCACGATACCCTTATGGCTACACCTTC. It yields the protein CASVDGSRYPYGYTF.

This clonotype was seen repeatedly, ten times or more. The chain links TRBV25-1 to TRBJ1-1; D unclear. The CDR3 spans 11 residues. Per the germline V gene, CDR1 is MGHDK and CDR2 is SYGVNS. V was shortened by 6 bases and J by 4 bases, with 6 bases between the two germline ends. The CDR3 DNA reads TGTGCCAGCAGGCGGGGCACTGAAGCTTTCTTT. The encoded protein is CASRRGTEAFF.

The chain uses TRBV5-1 and TRBJ2-4; 11 bases map to TRBD2. V lost 4 bases and J lost 8; bases outside the gene matches: 5. The CDR3 contains 14 residues. The V gene's germline CDR1 is SGHRS and CDR2 YFSETQ. In nucleotides, the CDR3 is TGCGCCAGCAGCGACGCACTAGCGGGGGACATTCAGTACTTC. Translation gives CASSDALAGDIQYF.

For this clonotype: A much larger clone lies one base from this, so it may be a read error. The chain employs TRBV5-1 and TRBJ2-7, with TRBD2 matching over 8 bases. Germline CDR1 is SGHRS and CDR2 is YFSETQ. This CDR3 spans 14 amino acids. The CDR3 loop reads CASSFRSGRYGQYF. CDR3 in DNA: TGCGCCAGCAGCTTTAGAAGCGGGAGATACGGGCAGTACTTC.

In its sample, this clonotype was seen many times. The chain links TRBV10-3 to TRBJ2-3; D unclear. V lost 0 bases and J 5 bases, leaving 9 bases between the germline ends. The CDR3 loop spans 14 amino acids. Per germline, CDR1 ENHRY and CDR2 SYGVKD. DNA for the CDR3: TGTGCCATCAGTGAGTCCGCCGAAGGAGATACGCAGTATTTT. Its protein product is CAISESAEGDTQYF.

The chain recombines TRBV7-8 with TRBJ1-2; D is uncertain. The CDR3 covers 14 residues. V was pared by 6 bases and J by 1 base, with 12 bases between. Germline CDR1 SGHVS, CDR2 FQNEAQ. CDR3 DNA sequence: TGTGCCAGCAGTTCCCTCTCATTTAACTATGGCTACACCTTC. Amino acid sequence: CASSSLSFNYGYTF.

The chain links TRBV5-6 to TRBJ1-2; tentatively, D is TRBD1 (6 bases). This CDR3 comprises 13 residues. Germline V gene data show CDR1 as SGHDT and CDR2 as YYEEEE. Trimming pared 4 bases from V and 8 bases from J, leaving 15 bases between. As DNA, the CDR3 is TGTGCCAGCAGCCGGACAGTCCTGGAGGGCTACACCTTC. Amino acid sequence: CASSRTVLEGYTF.

This clonotype was counted only a few times. The V call is TRBV18, the J call TRBJ1-5; 8 bases line up with TRBD1. V shed 3 bases and J 7 bases; nucleotides not matched to a gene: 5. The V gene's germline CDR1 is KGHSH and CDR2 LQKENI. The CDR3 has 14 amino acids. The CDR3 region is CASSPTGGGQPQHF. The CDR3 DNA sequence: TGTGCCAGCTCACCCACAGGGGGGGGCCAGCCCCAGCATTTT.

V usage is TRBV7-2 and J usage is TRBJ1-5; possible D gene TRBD1, 5 bases. Germline CDR1 SGHTA, CDR2 FQGNSA. There are 14 residues in the CDR3. V shed 1 base and J shed 7 bases, with 11 bases lying between them. Here the CDR3 reads CASSLGGIGQPQHF. Written as DNA, the CDR3 is TGTGCCAGCAGCTTAGGGGGGATAGGGCAGCCCCAGCATTTT.

The chain couples TRBV2 to TRBJ2-5; perhaps TRBD2 as D (5 bases). Trimming shortened V by 5 bases and J by 1 base, and 11 bases separated the two germline ends. The CDR3 runs 14 residues. Per germline, CDR1 SNHLY and CDR2 FYNNEI. The CDR3 bases are TGTGCCAGCAGTTATACGGGGAGCCAAGAGACCCAGTACTTC. Amino acids: CASSYTGSQETQYF.

This clonotype has just one count. The chain is built from TRBV21-1 and TRBJ2-5. TRBV21-1 is classified as a pseudogene. The CDR3 contains 17 residues. The CDR3 is CASSPRRCGVYQETQYF. DNA of the CDR3: TGTGCCAGCAGCCCCCGAAGATGCGGAGTCTACCAAGAGACCCAGTACTTC.

The chain is built from TRBV12-3 or TRBV12-4 and TRBJ2-7; no firm D call. Trimming took off 0 bases at V and 0 bases at J, with 12 bases between the two ends. The CDR3 has 16 amino acids. The CDR3: CASSLAWGLHSYEQYF. In nucleotides, the CDR3 is TGTGCCAGCAGTTTAGCGTGGGGTCTACACTCCTACGAGCAGTACTTC.

About this clonotype: It may be a read error: a sequence one base away is much more abundant. V usage is TRBV9 and J usage is TRBJ2-5, with D maybe TRBD1 (6 bases). CDR1 and CDR2 (germline): SGDLS, YYNGEE. CDR3 length equals 13 residues. CDR3 nucleotides: TGTGCCTGCAGCCAAGGACGGGACAATGAGCAGTACTTC. Its protein product is CACSQGRDNEQYF. The full variable domain, completed using reference TRBV9 and TRBJ2-5, is DSGVTQTPKHLITATGQRVTLRCSPRSGDLSVYWYQQSLDQGLQFLIQYYNGEERAKGNILERFSAQQFPDLHSELNLSSLELGDSALYFCACSQGRDNEQYFGPGTRLLVL.